The 29 T cell receptor beta chains below were found in one sample sequenced in a study of metastatic and nonmetastatic thyroid tumors. Thyroid surgery was performed in patients who had received no treatment beforehand. TCRdb re-called clones from the PCR reads using MiXCR. The sample lists about 23,000 clones; about 15% were seen once. Sequencing was performed on tumor tissue. The receptors were gathered from a female donor with papillary thyroid cancer or a benign thyroid nodule (not recorded which). Some clones in this sample may be carry-over from other donors' samples.

This clone is termed medium-sized. In DNA, the CDR3 is TGTGCTAGTGCCCCGGCACGTGGGGGGGCAACTAATGAAAAACTGTTTTTT. Translation: CASAPARGGATNEKLFF. J is TRBJ1-4 and V is TRBV12-5, with D maybe TRBD1 (5 bases). CDR1 is LGHNT and CDR2 is FRNRAP in the germline V gene. This CDR3 has 17 amino acids. V was clipped by 7 bases and J by 0 bases, with 18 bases between them.

This clone was found many times. The rearrangement links TRBV27 to TRBJ2-2, with TRBD2 identical over 7 bases. The CDR3 extends over 15 amino acids. After removal of 2 bases from V and 2 bases from J, the junction contained 2 bases not matched to a gene. Germline CDR1 is MNHEY and CDR2 is SMNVEV (reference sequence). The CDR3 region is CASSLLADNTGELFF. The CDR3 DNA is TGTGCCAGCAGTTTACTAGCGGACAACACCGGGGAGCTGTTTTTT.

In the case of this clone: A much larger clone is a single base away; this may be a read error. Other nucleotide sequences in the sample specify the same CDR3. The genes are TRBV20-1 and TRBJ2-4, with 7 positions matching TRBD1. CDR1 and CDR2 (germline): DFQATT, SNEGSKA (reference sequence). This CDR3 has 14 amino acids. The CDR3 sequence: CSADRQGAKNIQYF. The CDR3 DNA sequence: TGCAGTGCTGATAGACAGGGAGCCAAGAACATTCAGTACTTC.

This clone was picked up many times. V and J are TRBV7-3 and TRBJ2-4, with TRBD2 matching over 7 bases. This CDR3 contains 14 residues. Germline V gene data show CDR1 as SGHTA and CDR2 as FQGTGA. V lost 5 bases, J lost 6 bases, and 7 bases stayed unmatched. DNA for the CDR3: TGTGCCAGCAGCCGGGGGGACTCATTAAACATTCAGTACTTC. Translating gives CASSRGDSLNIQYF.

This clone occurred many times. The J gene is TRBJ1-2, the V gene TRBV5-1; 8 bases line up with TRBD1. J was trimmed by 8 bases and V by 4 bases; bases with no gene match: 13. The CDR3 covers 15 residues. Per the germline V gene, CDR1 is SGHRS and CDR2 is YFSETQ. The CDR3 coding sequence is TGCGCCAGCAGCCCGGGACAGGCTCCCGCGGAGGGCTACACCTTC. Translating it yields CASSPGQAPAEGYTF.

This clone was seen ten or more times. This rearrangement joins TRBV6-1 to TRBJ2-1; possibly TRBD2 for D (6 bases). CDR1 and CDR2 (germline): MNHNS, SASEGT. This CDR3 region has 15 residues. V was cut by 3 bases and J by 9 bases, with 18 bases left in between. The CDR3 here is CASSDGREAIGEQFF. DNA of the CDR3: TGTGCCAGCAGTGATGGCAGGGAGGCGATAGGTGAGCAGTTCTTC.

This clone was counted ten times or more. The rearrangement uses TRBV3-1 and TRBJ1-2; D unclear. The CDR3 runs 14 residues. V shed 5 bases and J shed 3 bases, with 13 bases lying between them. Germline CDR1 is LGHDT and CDR2 is YNNKEL (reference sequence). CDR3 sequence: CASSLSGRDYGYTF. The CDR3 DNA reads TGTGCCAGCAGCTTGAGCGGCAGAGACTATGGCTACACCTTC.

This clone was found many times. The chain is built from TRBV6-1 and TRBJ1-3; the D gene is possibly TRBD1 (6 bases). The germline CDR1 and CDR2 sequences are MNHNS and SASEGT. Trimming removed 4 bases from V and 2 bases from J, with 21 bases in between. The CDR3 runs to 18 residues. The CDR3 sequence is CASSAAGWEGDPGNTIYF. Here the CDR3 DNA reads TGTGCCAGCAGTGCCGCCGGTTGGGAGGGGGACCCTGGAAACACCATATATTTT.

This clone was observed many times. J is TRBJ2-1 and V is TRBV19; TRBD2 matches 7 bases. The V gene end was trimmed by 4 bases and the J gene end by 8 bases; junction bases not matched to a gene: 14. CDR3 length: 16 amino acids. Germline CDR1 reads LNHDA; CDR2 reads SQIVND (reference sequence). For the CDR3, the DNA is TGTGCCAGTAGTAGGACCGGGACTACCGACTCCTATGAGCAGTTCTTC. Translating gives CASSRTGTTDSYEQFF.

In its sample, this clone was seen a few times. The CDR3 is CASSLPGVTYNEQFF. CDR3 DNA sequence: TGTGCCAGCAGCCTACCGGGGGTCACCTACAATGAGCAGTTCTTC. V gene TRBV28 combines with J gene TRBJ2-1, with D maybe TRBD2 (6 bases). V lost 6 bases to trimming and J lost 2 bases, with 14 bases between them. CDR1 is MDHEN and CDR2 is SYDVKM in the germline V gene. This CDR3 spans 15 amino acids.

This clone was seen repeatedly, ten times or more. This chain uses TRBV28 with TRBJ2-1; the D gene is possibly TRBD2 (6 bases). Trimming pared 6 bases from V and 10 bases from J, leaving 19 bases between. The CDR3 totals 14 residues. CDR1 and CDR2 from the germline V gene are MDHEN and SYDVKM. The CDR3 spells CASRSARRGREQFF. CDR3 DNA sequence: TGTGCCAGCAGGTCGGCGAGGAGAGGGAGGGAGCAGTTCTTC. The whole variable domain, filled in from reference TRBV28 and TRBJ2-1, reads DVKVTQSSRYLVKRTGEKVFLECVQDMDHENMFWYRQDPGLGLRLIYFSYDVKMKEKGDIPEGYSVSREKKERFSLILESASTNQTSMYLCASRSARRGREQFFGPGTRLTVL.

A word on this clone: Given a much more abundant clone one base away, this may be a read error. The chain links TRBV5-1 to TRBJ2-1, with D maybe TRBD1 (5 bases). The CDR3 runs 13 residues. Germline CDR1 and CDR2: SGHRS and YFSETQ. This CDR3 reads CASGLDNLDEQFF. The CDR3 DNA follows: TGCGCCAGCGGCTTGGACAATCTGGATGAGCAGTTCTTC.

This clone was picked up a small number of times. A clone one base away is much larger, so this may be a read error. The final CDR3 position lacks the conserved phenylalanine or tryptophan, pointing to a likely read error. The V call is TRBV18, the J call TRBJ1-1; D gene ambiguous. Germline V gene lookup returns CDR1 KGHSH and CDR2 LQKENI. The CDR3 totals 13 residues. The germline V and J ends were trimmed by 6 bases and 1 base, with 9 bases remaining between them. In DNA form, the CDR3 reads TGTGCCAGCTCGCTAGTGCCGAACACTGAAGCTTTCCTT. Translating it yields CASSLVPNTEAFL.

There are many counts of this clone. V gene TRBV20-1 combines with J gene TRBJ2-1; TRBD2 agrees at 9 bases. Germline V gene sequence: CDR1 DFQATT, CDR2 SNEGSKA (reference sequence). The ends lost 0 bases at V and 7 bases at J; junction bases unmatched: 13. The CDR3 covers 17 residues. CDR3 in amino acids: CSARDFKGLALVNEQFF. CDR3 sequence (DNA): TGCAGTGCTAGAGATTTTAAGGGACTAGCACTCGTAAATGAGCAGTTCTTC.

This clone was seen at least ten times. The sample holds other DNA sequences that translate to the same CDR3. The chain is built from TRBV29-1 and TRBJ1-2, with 11 bases lining up with TRBD1. CDR1 and CDR2 (germline): SQVTM, ANQGSEA. V gave up 1 base and J gave up 6 bases; unmatched junction bases: 4. The CDR3 extends over 14 amino acids. In nucleotides, the CDR3 is TGCAGCGTTGAAGGCGGACAGGGGGCACATGGCTACACCTTC. It encodes CSVEGGQGAHGYTF.

The chain carries TRBV9 and TRBJ2-4, with D perhaps matching TRBD1 (6 bases). This CDR3 spans 14 amino acids. V lost 2 bases to trimming and J lost 9 bases, with 15 bases between them. Per germline, CDR1 SGDLS and CDR2 YYNGEE. CDR3 region: CASSVAYRDGIQYF. DNA of the CDR3: TGTGCCAGCAGCGTGGCGTACAGGGATGGCATTCAGTACTTC.

By frequency in the sample, this clone is medium-sized. This chain connects TRBV6-1 to TRBJ1-3; TRBD1 aligns across 9 bases. The CDR3 has 16 residues. Germline V gene lookup returns CDR1 MNHNS and CDR2 SASEGT. Unmatched junction bases numbered 0, after V lost 0 bases and J lost 0 bases. The CDR3 loop is CASSEATGGSGNTIYF. CDR3 DNA sequence: TGTGCCAGCAGTGAAGCGACAGGGGGCTCTGGAAACACCATATATTTT.

This clone showed up many times. J is TRBJ2-5 and V is TRBV30; 7 bases are shared with TRBD2. The germline V gene encodes CDR1 GTSNPN and CDR2 SVGIG (reference sequence). V dropped 3 bases and J dropped 6; count of bases not matched to a gene: 10. The CDR3 totals 14 residues. The CDR3 spells CAWRVGGPRKTQYF. DNA of the CDR3: TGTGCCTGGAGGGTGGGAGGGCCCAGGAAGACCCAGTACTTC.

This chain joins TRBV6-1 and TRBJ1-6; possibly TRBD1 for D (5 bases). Germline assignment: CDR1 MNHNS and CDR2 SASEGT. V was shortened by 5 bases and J by 0 bases, with 5 bases between the two germline ends. The CDR3 is 14 residues long. CDR3 sequence (DNA): TGTGCCAGCAGTAGGGGCTCCTATAATTCACCCCTCCACTTT. This sequence encodes CASSRGSYNSPLHF.

This clone was seen many times. V is TRBV9 and J is TRBJ1-5, with 7 bases that match TRBD1. This CDR3 is 14 amino acids long. Germline loops: CDR1 SGDLS, CDR2 YYNGEE. The V segment lost 4 bases and the J segment 7 bases; nucleotides outside the gene matches: 8. The CDR3 sequence: CASSLTGVGQPQHF. DNA for the CDR3: TGTGCCAGCAGCCTCACAGGGGTGGGCCAGCCCCAGCATTTT. Complete variable domain (other parts from reference TRBV9 and TRBJ1-5): DSGVTQTPKHLITATGQRVTLRCSPRSGDLSVYWYQQSLDQGLQFLIQYYNGEERAKGNILERFSAQQFPDLHSELNLSSLELGDSALYFCASSLTGVGQPQHFGDGTRLSIL.

This clone was recorded at least ten times. The CDR3 reads CASSPDRETQYF. CDR3 sequence (DNA): TGTGCCAGCAGTCCGGACAGGGAGACCCAGTACTTC. J is TRBJ2-5 and V is TRBV2, with 7 nucleotides matching TRBD1. Germline V gives CDR1 SNHLY, CDR2 FYNNEI. Trimming at V came to 5 bases and at J to 5 bases, leaving 2 bases not matched to a gene. There are 12 residues in the CDR3.

This clone was recorded many times. Other DNA sequences within the sample encode an identical CDR3. This chain connects TRBV7-3 to TRBJ2-1; 12 bases are shared with TRBD2. In germline, CDR1 is SGHTA, CDR2 FQGTGA. This CDR3 spans 18 amino acids. The V gene end was trimmed by 0 bases and the J gene end by 1 base; junction bases not matched to a gene: 4. The CDR3, as DNA: TGTGCCAGCAGCTTAACAAGACTAGCGGGGGAATCCTACAATGAGCAGTTCTTC. Translated: CASSLTRLAGESYNEQFF.

This clone was seen ten or more times. The rearrangement uses TRBV7-9 and TRBJ1-2; D remains unclear. The CDR3 length is 14 residues. Trimming removed 0 bases at V and 5 bases at J, with 10 bases between. Looked up from germline, CDR1 is SEHNR and CDR2 is FQNEAQ (reference sequence). The CDR3 DNA follows: TGTGCCAGCAGCTTAGCGATAGCAGAGTATGGCTACACCTTC. It specifies CASSLAIAEYGYTF. Full variable domain (remainder filled in from reference TRBV7-9 and TRBJ1-2): DTGVSQNPRHKITKRGQNVTFRCDPISEHNRLYWYRQTLGQGPEFLTYFQNEAQLEKSRLLSDRFSAERPKGSFSTLEIQRTEQGDSAMYLCASSLAIAEYGYTFGSGTRLTVV.

At least ten counts were recorded for this clone. V is TRBV5-5 and J is TRBJ2-1, with 8 bases fitting TRBD2. The J segment lost 1 base and the V segment lost 4 bases, leaving 4 bases of the junction unmatched. The CDR3 is 15 amino acids. Germline V gene data show CDR1 as SGHKS and CDR2 as YYEKEE (reference sequence). The CDR3 DNA reads TGTGCCAGCAGCACGGGAGGGACTTCCTACAATGAGCAGTTCTTC. Translation: CASSTGGTSYNEQFF.

This clone was seen at least ten times. A much more abundant neighbour one base away suggests this may be a read error. V and J are TRBV6-6 and TRBJ1-1; D perhaps matches TRBD1 (5 bases). The CDR3 has 17 amino acids. Germline CDR1 is MNHNY and CDR2 is SVGAGI (reference sequence). The CDR3 bases are TGTGCCAGCAGTTACGGCGGAGGGGACGGCCTGAACACTGAGGCTTTCTTT. It translates to CASSYGGGDGLNTEAFF.

The V and J genes are TRBV30 and TRBJ1-3, with D unclear. The CDR3 totals 15 residues. Germline CDR1 is GTSNPN and CDR2 is SVGIG (reference sequence). The V gene lost 2 bases and the J gene lost 2 bases, with 13 bases spanning the gap. Here the CDR3 DNA reads TGTGCCTGGAGTCCTAATCGCGGTGCTGGAAACACCATATATTTT. Its translation: CAWSPNRGAGNTIYF.

The gene calls are TRBV7-6 and TRBJ2-3; the match to TRBD2 covers 8 bases. This CDR3 has 15 residues. With 1 base clipped from V and 2 bases from J, the junction kept 2 bases outside the gene matches. CDR1 is SGHVS, CDR2 FNYEAQ, per germline. In DNA, the CDR3 is TGTGCCAGCAGCTTAGGCGGGAGGCACACAGATACGCAGTATTTT. Translating gives CASSLGGRHTDTQYF.

This clone ranks as medium-sized. This chain links TRBV5-1 with TRBJ1-5; no firm D call. Between the trimmed V and J ends, which lost 4 bases and 2 bases, there was a span of 13 bases. There are 15 residues in the CDR3. Germline V lookup: CDR1 SGHRS, CDR2 YFSETQ. The CDR3: CASSPSPGGNQPQHF. DNA for the CDR3: TGCGCCAGCAGCCCGTCACCAGGTGGCAATCAGCCCCAGCATTTT. Filled out from reference TRBV5-1 and TRBJ1-5, the complete variable domain reads KAGVTQTPRYLIKTRGQQVTLSCSPISGHRSVSWYQQTPGQGLQFLFEYFSETQRNKGNFPGRFSGRQFSNSRSEMNVSTLELGDSALYLCASSPSPGGNQPQHFGDGTRLSIL.

Ten or more counts support this clone. Lacking the conserved final phenylalanine or tryptophan, this CDR3 likely reflects a read error. V and J are TRBV4-1 and TRBJ1-2, with D hard to call. V lost 4 bases to trimming and J lost 8 bases, with 20 bases between them. The CDR3 consists of 15 residues. Looked up from germline, CDR1 is MGHRA and CDR2 is YSYEKL. CDR3: CASSPPGAPIWGYTL. CDR3 nucleotides: TGCGCCAGCAGCCCCCCGGGAGCTCCCATATGGGGCTACACCCTC.